The source of this TCR beta chain is a study of CD8 T cells in ankylosing spondylitis. Notes on the study in general: What appeared characteristic of ankylosing spondylitis blood was a TCR beta motif of eight highly homologous variants. Disease-linked clones reportedly concentrated significantly in matched ankylosing spondylitis synovial fluid. In reactive arthritis synovial fluid and blood, some motif variants had been reported before.

This clonotype has a count of ten or more. Its antigen is as yet unknown. Germline V gives CDR1 SNHLY, CDR2 FYNNEI. V was clipped by 7 bases and J by 3 bases, with 14 bases between them. The CDR3 has 14 residues. TCRdb independently ran MiXCR on the 5' RACE reads; one entry per CDR3 protein. The sample contains 200,000 or so distinct CDR3 sequences, over 10% of which appear only once. Sequenced: blood, either unsorted or a sorted T cell fraction (not recorded which). This receptor was obtained from a female donor with ankylosing spondylitis or in good health (not recorded which). The J gene is TRBJ2-3, the V gene TRBV2; TRBD1 might be the D (5 bases). Written as DNA, the CDR3 is TGTGCCAGCACCCTTGGGGCCCTTACAGATACGCAGTATTTT. Amino acids: CASTLGALTDTQYF. The variable domain in full, completed from reference TRBV2 and TRBJ2-3, reads EPEVTQTPSHQVTQMGQEVILRCVPISNHLYFYWYRQILGQKVEFLVSFYNNEISEKSEIFDDQFSVERPDGSNFTLKIRSTKLEDSAMYFCASTLGALTDTQYFGPGTRLTVL.